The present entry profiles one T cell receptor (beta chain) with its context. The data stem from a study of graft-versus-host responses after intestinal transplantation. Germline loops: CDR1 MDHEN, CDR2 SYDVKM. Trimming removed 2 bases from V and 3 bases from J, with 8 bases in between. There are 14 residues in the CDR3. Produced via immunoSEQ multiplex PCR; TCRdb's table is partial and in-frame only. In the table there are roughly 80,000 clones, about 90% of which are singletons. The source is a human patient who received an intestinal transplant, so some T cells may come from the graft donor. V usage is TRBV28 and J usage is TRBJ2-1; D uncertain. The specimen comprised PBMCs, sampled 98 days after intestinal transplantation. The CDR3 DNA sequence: TGTGCCAGCAGTTTAACTCTAGGCTACAATGAGCAGTTCTTC. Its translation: CASSLTLGYNEQFF. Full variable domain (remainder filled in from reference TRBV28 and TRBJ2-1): DVKVTQSSRYLVKRTGEKVFLECVQDMDHENMFWYRQDPGLGLRLIYFSYDVKMKEKGDIPEGYSVSREKKERFSLILESASTNQTSMYLCASSLTLGYNEQFFGPGTRLTVL.